A selection of T cell receptor beta chains follows, all from one sample in a study of T-cell memory formation after mild COVID-19. TCRdb re-derived calls from the 5' RACE reads in MiXCR, one entry per CDR3 protein. The sample shows approximately 340,000 distinct CDR3 sequences, about a sixth of them seen only once. The specimen sequenced was PBMCs or a T cell subset sorted from them (not recorded which). These receptors came from a man between 18 and 29 years old who had mild COVID-19 (a few samples of this study predate the infection). Cell type and time point are not known. Both conserved end residues are part of each CDR3. A D gene is named only where the DNA matches it firmly. The size field is filled for only some rows; it gives once, few, many or a size class.

CDR3 protein	CDR3 DNA	V gene	J gene	clone size	D gene
CASSESGTGAYEQYF	TGTGCCAGCAGTGAATCTGGCACGGGGGCCTACGAGCAGTACTTC	TRBV25-1	TRBJ2-7	few	-
CASSLTGGAETQYF	TGTGCCAGCAGCTTAACGGGGGGGGCGGAGACCCAGTACTTC	TRBV5-1	TRBJ2-5	many	TRBD2
CASSPRHSSYNEQFF	TGTGCCAGCAGTCCCAGACATAGCTCCTACAATGAGCAGTTCTTC	TRBV6-4	TRBJ2-1	-	-
CASSETSGLYNEQFF	TGTGCCAGCAGTGAAACTAGCGGGCTCTACAATGAGCAGTTCTTC	TRBV2	TRBJ2-1	-	TRBD2
CASSSLLAEETQYF	TGTGCCAGCAGCTCTCTACTAGCGGAAGAGACCCAGTACTTC	TRBV5-5	TRBJ2-5	-	TRBD2
CASSHGQENTGELFF	TGTGCCAGCAGCCACGGACAGGAGAACACCGGGGAGCTGTTTTTT	TRBV4-2	TRBJ2-2	-	TRBD1
CASSLGPYGYTF	TGTGCCAGCAGCTTAGGTCCATATGGCTACACCTTC	TRBV11-2	TRBJ1-2	many	-
CASSLDRALKPQHF	TGTGCCAGCAGTTTGGACAGGGCGCTTAAGCCCCAGCATTTT	TRBV12-3/TRBV12-4	TRBJ1-5	few	TRBD1
CASSLAGGYTF	TGTGCCAGCAGTTTAGCAGGCGGCTACACCTTC	TRBV12-3/TRBV12-4	TRBJ1-2	-	-
CASSSPLEALFF	TGCGCCAGCAGCTCCCCCCTCGAAGCGCTGTTTTTT	TRBV5-1	TRBJ2-2	few	-
CASSYNRAINQPQHF	TGTGCCAGCAGTTACAACAGGGCCATCAATCAGCCCCAGCATTTT	TRBV6-2/TRBV6-3	TRBJ1-5	once	-
CASSLRPYNSPLHF	TGTGCCAGCAGCTTGCGCCCTTATAATTCACCCCTCCACTTT	TRBV7-6	TRBJ1-6	-	-
CASRRDAAGTQYF	TGTGCCAGCAGGAGGGACGCCGCCGGGACCCAGTACTTC	TRBV28	TRBJ2-5	few	-
CSAREATLAKNIQYF	TGCAGTGCTAGAGAAGCTACCTTAGCCAAAAACATTCAGTACTTC	TRBV20-1	TRBJ2-4	-	-
CASSPDDRVWGYTF	TGTGCCAGCTCACCCGACGACAGGGTTTGGGGCTACACCTTC	TRBV18	TRBJ1-2	many	TRBD1
CASSRQSGGAYNEQFF	TGCGCCAGCAGCCGACAAAGCGGGGGGGCTTACAATGAGCAGTTCTTC	TRBV5-1	TRBJ2-1	-	TRBD2